The T cell receptor beta chain under discussion was sequenced for a study of T cell responses to AZD1222 COVID-19 vaccine. CDR3 length: 16 residues. V lost 4 bases to trimming and J lost 4 bases; unmatched junction nucleotides: 10. Germline V gene data show CDR1 as MNHEY and CDR2 as SMNVEV (reference sequence). Study outcomes and limitations: Only five or six people who got AZD1222 tested seropositive at baseline. Of spike-specific TCRs, nearly half reportedly target regions left unmutated in variants. Donors were largely white British and mainly female; clonal diversity was possibly underestimated. No repertoire was sampled before or during the peak T cell response, only after it.

Here immunoSEQ multiplex PCR was the method, and the copy in TCRdb shows in-frame clones only, minus some. This sample has around 78,000 clones, with just over 90% found just once. With respect to this clone: What it binds is unknown.

This TCR derives from an adult in good health. This chain joins TRBV27 and TRBJ2-3; 8 positions match TRBD2. Material: peripheral blood, obtained on day 0 of MenACWY control vaccination. The chain's CDR3 is CASSSLGLARSDTQYF. The CDR3 DNA sequence: TGTGCCAGCAGTTCCCTTGGACTAGCTCGCTCAGATACGCAGTATTTT.